Listed below are T cell receptor beta chains from one sample, sequenced in a study of PD-1 blockade in classical Hodgkin lymphoma. The assay was immunoSEQ multiplex PCR, and TCRdb's table has in-frame clones only and misses some. Counted here are about 90,000 clones, 83% occurring once; the ten biggest clones make up 15% to 20%. The sequences come from peripheral blood mononuclear cells (PBMCs), collected before the fourth cycle of nivolumab. These receptors came from a human donor with classical Hodgkin lymphoma. CDR3s include the opening cysteine and the closing phenylalanine or tryptophan. The order of the fields is V gene, D gene, CDR3 protein. D genes are given only for firm matches.

TRBV5-1	.	CASSLAGMNTEAFF
TRBV9	TRBD2	CASSVGPSGPPYEQYF
TRBV5-1	.	CASSLEGNTEAFF
TRBV9	.	CASSVGLAPLTDTQYF
TRBV28	.	CAIRGGYTDTQYF
TRBV5-1	.	CASSFTGMNTGELFF
TRBV7-2	.	CASSLGLVSNEQFF
TRBV10-3	.	CATKGNMNTEAFF
TRBV6-6	.	CASSYPLATGNTEAFF
TRBV2	.	CASKTGGEKLFF
TRBV27	TRBD2	CASSRDYAGEVGFTDTQYF
TRBV9	.	CASSVLWSWEQYF
TRBV9	TRBD1	CASSVVAGDRGSYGYTF
TRBV18	.	CASSEGHLTYNEQFF
TRBV11-2	.	CASGPGSGYTF
TRBV2	.	CASNPDREDTQYF
TRBV5-1	.	CASAAEGSPEQYF
TRBV5-1	TRBD1	CASSVAGQGERAFF
TRBV15	.	CATSRDLSVANQPQHF
TRBV27	TRBD1	CASSSGQGVYGYTF
TRBV6-1	TRBD1	CASSRQGRHEKLFF
TRBV7-8	TRBD1	CASSLVPGGAFGYTF
TRBV2	TRBD1	CASGTGAWGYTF
TRBV10-3	.	CAITGGKEAGSYEQYF
TRBV2	.	CASSEGFQPQHF
TRBV6-5	TRBD2	CASSYQLAGQETQYF
TRBV9	.	CASNTDTQYF